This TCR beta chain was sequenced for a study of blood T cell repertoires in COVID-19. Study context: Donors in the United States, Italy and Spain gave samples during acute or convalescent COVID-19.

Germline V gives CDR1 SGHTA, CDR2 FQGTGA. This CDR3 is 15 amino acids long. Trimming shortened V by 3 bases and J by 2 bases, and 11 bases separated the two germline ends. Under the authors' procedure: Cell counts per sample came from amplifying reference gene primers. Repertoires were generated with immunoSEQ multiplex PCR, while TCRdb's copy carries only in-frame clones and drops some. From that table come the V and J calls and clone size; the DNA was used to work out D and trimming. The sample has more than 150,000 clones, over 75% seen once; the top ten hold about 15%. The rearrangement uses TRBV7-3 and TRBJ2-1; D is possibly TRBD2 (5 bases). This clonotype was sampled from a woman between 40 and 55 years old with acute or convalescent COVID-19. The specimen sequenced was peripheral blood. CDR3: CASSFGGEPYNEQFF. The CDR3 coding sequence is TGTGCCAGCAGCTTCGGAGGCGAACCCTACAATGAGCAGTTCTTC. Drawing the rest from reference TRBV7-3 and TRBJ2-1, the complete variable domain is GAGVSQTPSNKVTEKGKYVELRCDPISGHTALYWYRQSLGQGPEFLIYFQGTGAADDSGLPNDRFFAVRPEGSVSTLKIQRTERGDSAVYLCASSFGGEPYNEQFFGPGTRLTVL.